This is a list of T cell receptor beta chains from one sample in a study of shared clonotypes between healthy human individuals. Only in-frame clones appear in the TCRdb table, and some are missing; sequencing was by immunoSEQ multiplex PCR. The sample has under 650,000 clones, approximately 95% seen once. The sample consisted of naive CD4+ T cells sorted from blood. These receptors were obtained from a woman in her 30s in good health. The CDR3 runs from the conserved cysteine through the conserved F or W. Fields, in order: V gene, J gene, clone size, D gene, CDR3 DNA, CDR3 protein. The D gene is left open where the match is weak. The listing skips clone size in some rows; elsewhere it reads once, few, many or a size class.

TRBV7-8	TRBJ2-2	once	NA	TGTGCCAGCAGCTTGTTCGCGGGGCCTTCCGGGGAGCTGTTTTTT	CASSLFAGPSGELFF
TRBV28	TRBJ1-1	NA	NA	TGTGCCAGCAGAGAGCCCGCACTGGGACTGGAGACTGAAGCTTTCTTT	CASREPALGLETEAFF
TRBV4-2	TRBJ2-7	NA	NA	TGTGCCAGCAGCCAACCGCGGGTGGGAGAGTCCTACGAGCAGTACTTC	CASSQPRVGESYEQYF
TRBV5-1	TRBJ1-4	NA	NA	TGCGCCAGCAGCTTGCGGGGGAATAATGAAAAACTGTTTTTT	CASSLRGNNEKLFF
TRBV10-1	TRBJ2-2	few	TRBD2	TGCGCCAGCAGTGAGGCTAGCGGAAGCACCGGGGAGCTGTTTTTT	CASSEASGSTGELFF
TRBV28	TRBJ1-4	once	NA	TGTGCCAGCAGTTTATTCGGGGGGGAAAAACTGTTTTTT	CASSLFGGEKLFF
TRBV28	TRBJ1-5	NA	TRBD1	TGTGCCAGCAGCCGTGGACAGGCCGCCAATCAGCCCCAGCATTTT	CASSRGQAANQPQHF
TRBV2	TRBJ2-7	NA	TRBD1	TGTGCCAGCAACGGGGGACAGGGGGCTTGGGAGCAGTACTTC	CASNGGQGAWEQYF
TRBV5-1	TRBJ2-5	NA	NA	TGCGCCAGCAGCTTGGGGCAGGGGTTTGAGACCCAGTACTTC	CASSLGQGFETQYF
TRBV19	TRBJ1-6	once	NA	TGTGCCAGTAGTATCTCTGGATTTAATTCACCCCTCCACTTT	CASSISGFNSPLHF
TRBV11-3	TRBJ2-3	NA	NA	TGTGCCAGCAGCCCGGGGGGCCGCGATACGCAGTATTTT	CASSPGGRDTQYF
TRBV9	TRBJ2-7	NA	TRBD1	TGTGCCAGCAGCTTGTACCGGGACAGGGGGTATTACGAGCAGTACTTC	CASSLYRDRGYYEQYF
TRBV2	TRBJ2-5	NA	NA	TGTGCCAGCAGAGAACACGGTGAGACCCAGTACTTC	CASREHGETQYF
TRBV11-2	TRBJ1-2	NA	TRBD1	TGTGCCAGCAGCTTAGATCGCCGGTACAGGGGGCTCCAGCTGGATGGCTACACCTTC	CASSLDRRYRGLQLDGYTF
TRBV6-6	TRBJ1-5	NA	NA	TGTGCCAGCACAGTGGGTATAACGGGCCAGCCCCAGCATTTT	CASTVGITGQPQHF
TRBV29-1	TRBJ1-4	few	NA	TGCAGCGTTGGGTTTCGGAATGAAAAACTGTTTTTT	CSVGFRNEKLFF
TRBV7-2	TRBJ1-1	NA	NA	TGTGCCAGCAGCCCCGTACGGACTGAAGCTTTCTTT	CASSPVRTEAFF
TRBV27	TRBJ2-7	NA	NA	TGTGCCAGCAGTCTTGGGTTCCCCACCTACGAGCAGTACTTC	CASSLGFPTYEQYF
TRBV5-6	TRBJ2-3	NA	NA	TGTGCCAGCAGCTTCACGGGAGGGGGCGATACGCAGTATTTT	CASSFTGGGDTQYF
TRBV2	TRBJ2-7	once	NA	TGTGCCAGCGGGGGGTCTGGACTATCCTACGAGCAGTACTTC	CASGGSGLSYEQYF
TRBV10-3	TRBJ2-3	NA	NA	TGTGCCATCAGTGGTAGCCCCACAGATACGCAGTATTTT	CAISGSPTDTQYF
TRBV28	TRBJ2-7	NA	TRBD1	TGTGCCAGCAGTTTACCCGGACAGGGGTGGTTCGAGCAGTACTTC	CASSLPGQGWFEQYF
TRBV5-1	TRBJ1-2	NA	TRBD1	TGCGCCAGCAGCTTGGACAGGGGGCAAGGCTACACCTTC	CASSLDRGQGYTF
TRBV19	TRBJ2-2	NA	NA	TGTGCCAGTAGTACAGGGACCGGGGAGCTGTTTTTT	CASSTGTGELFF